What follows are 14 T cell receptor beta chains derived from one specimen sequenced in a study of blood T cell repertoires in COVID-19. TCRdb's table, derived via immunoSEQ multiplex PCR, lists solely in-frame clones and lacks some. The table records 250,000 to 350,000 clones, roughly 89% of them present only once. Input material: PBMCs or T cells enriched from blood (not recorded which). The receptors were sampled from a woman aged 18-29 years with acute COVID-19.

The sample holds one count of this clone. J is TRBJ2-2 and V is TRBV28; 7 nucleotides line up with TRBD2. The CDR3 runs 17 residues. The V gene's germline CDR1 is MDHEN and CDR2 SYDVKM. Germline trimming cut 8 bases from V and 6 bases from J; bases unmatched to any gene: 18. In nucleotides, the CDR3 is TGTGCCAGCTCCTCCTGGGGAGGGAGAGGGTTCCCCGGGGAGCTGTTTTTT. It yields the protein CASSSWGGRGFPGELFF.

This chain links TRBV5-4 with TRBJ1-2; TRBD1 is a possible D gene (5 bases). This CDR3 contains 14 residues. Germline-derived CDR1 and CDR2 are SGHNT and YYREEE (reference sequence). Trimming took off 4 bases at V and 4 bases at J, with 14 bases between the two ends. CDR3 nucleotide sequence: TGTGCCAGCAGCGGGGAAACAGGCCGCTATGGCTACACCTTC. It specifies CASSGETGRYGYTF.

The CDR3 reads CASSLDGGSNYEQYF. The CDR3 coding sequence is TGCGCCAGCAGCTTGGATGGCGGGAGTAATTACGAGCAGTACTTC. This rearrangement joins TRBV5-1 to TRBJ2-7, with 7 bases fitting TRBD2. J was trimmed by 4 bases and V by 0 bases; bases with no gene match: 7. Germline CDR1 reads SGHRS; CDR2 reads YFSETQ. This CDR3 is built from 15 residues. The variable domain in full, completed from reference TRBV5-1 and TRBJ2-7, reads KAGVTQTPRYLIKTRGQQVTLSCSPISGHRSVSWYQQTPGQGLQFLFEYFSETQRNKGNFPGRFSGRQFSNSRSEMNVSTLELGDSALYLCASSLDGGSNYEQYFGPGTRLTVT.

A word on this clone: One end of the junction does not line up with germline, which may come from a read error. V is TRBV6-5 and J is TRBJ2-7, with 7 bases fitting TRBD2. Germline assignment: CDR1 MNHEY and CDR2 SVGAGI. The CDR3 runs 14 residues. The CDR3 reads CASSPAGSTPGGDF. CDR3 DNA: TGTGCCAGCAGTCCTGCCGGTTCAACCCCGGGAGGAGACTTC.

The chain carries TRBV12-3 or TRBV12-4 and TRBJ2-7; the match to TRBD2 covers 8 bases. The CDR3 has 13 residues. V shed 1 base and J 7 bases; nucleotides not matched to a gene: 3. CDR3 nucleotides: TGTGCCAGCAGTTTAGGACTAGCGAGGGAGCAGTACTTC. Protein: CASSLGLAREQYF.

This clone has only one observation. J is TRBJ1-4 and V is TRBV28, with 8 bases identical to TRBD1. The CDR3 sequence is 16 residues long. Germline V gives CDR1 MDHEN, CDR2 SYDVKM. Trimming cost V 5 bases and J 7 bases; bases outside gene matches: 12. This CDR3 is CASSPTLGTGGEKLFF. CDR3 DNA sequence: TGTGCCAGCAGTCCAACTCTCGGGACAGGAGGTGAAAAACTGTTTTTT.

The DNA of the CDR3 is TGTGCCAGCAGCTTACAGGGGGAGGCCAACGAGCAGTACTTC. This gives the protein CASSLQGEANEQYF. This chain joins TRBV7-9 and TRBJ2-7; tentatively, D is TRBD1 (7 bases). Germline values: CDR1 SEHNR, CDR2 FQNEAQ (reference sequence). V was pared by 2 bases and J by 5 bases, with 13 bases between. There are 14 residues in the CDR3.

The rearrangement links TRBV4-2 to TRBJ1-5; D is uncertain. The germline V gene has CDR1 LGHNA and CDR2 YNFKEQ. V lost 0 bases, J lost 3 bases, and 18 bases lay in between. The CDR3 runs 18 residues. The CDR3 coding sequence is TGTGCCAGCAGCCAAGACAGACACGGGAGAGGGAACAATCAGCCCCAGCATTTT. Its translation: CASSQDRHGRGNNQPQHF.

The genes are TRBV6-2 or TRBV6-3 and TRBJ2-1; D not resolved. The CDR3 length is 13 residues. Germline lookup yields CDR1 MNHEY and CDR2 SVGEGT. V gave up 4 bases and J gave up 0 bases, with 4 bases separating them. This CDR3 reads CASSWSSYNEQFF. In nucleotides, the CDR3 is TGTGCCAGCAGTTGGAGCTCCTACAATGAGCAGTTCTTC.

This rearrangement joins TRBV2 to TRBJ2-3; D is perhaps TRBD2 (5 bases). V lost 4 bases, J lost 5 bases, and 13 bases lay in between. From germline, CDR1 is SNHLY and CDR2 FYNNEI. The CDR3 totals 14 residues. The CDR3 here is CASSVEASVDTQYF. In nucleotides, the CDR3 is TGTGCCAGCAGTGTGGAGGCGTCGGTAGATACGCAGTATTTT.

The chain combines TRBV19 with TRBJ2-1; no firm D call. CDR3 length: 16 residues. Between the trimmed V and J ends, which lost 0 bases and 8 bases, there was a span of 17 bases. Per germline, CDR1 LNHDA and CDR2 SQIVND (reference sequence). CDR3 bases: TGTGCCAGTAGTATAGATGGCGACGGCGGTTTAGATGAGCAGTTCTTC. Protein: CASSIDGDGGLDEQFF.

This chain uses TRBV19 with TRBJ2-3; TRBD2 matches at 11 bases. CDR3 size: 16 residues. Losses at the gene ends were 6 bases for V and 0 bases for J; bases not matched to a gene: 5. The germline gives CDR1 LNHDA, CDR2 SQIVND (reference sequence). The CDR3 region has the DNA TGTGCCAGTAGCCTAATAGCGGGAGGGAGCACAGATACGCAGTATTTT. Translated: CASSLIAGGSTDTQYF.

The count of this clone is one. The rearrangement joins TRBV19 to TRBJ2-7, with D tentatively TRBD1 (6 bases). Germline lookup yields CDR1 LNHDA and CDR2 SQIVND (reference sequence). The CDR3 loop spans 14 amino acids. Trimming removed 5 bases at V and 0 bases at J, with 11 bases between. The CDR3 region has the DNA TGTGCCAGTAGTCGGACGGACAGCTCCTACGAGCAGTACTTC. It yields the protein CASSRTDSSYEQYF.

The rearrangement uses TRBV5-1 and TRBJ1-1; no firm D call. The V gene lost 0 bases and the J gene lost 1 base, with 7 bases spanning the gap. The CDR3 has 14 residues. In germline, CDR1 is SGHRS, CDR2 YFSETQ. The CDR3 loop reads CASSLASGNTEAFF. The CDR3 nucleotides read TGCGCCAGCAGCTTGGCGAGCGGGAACACTGAAGCTTTCTTT.